The clone carrying this T cell receptor (beta chain) appeared a few times. What it recognizes is unknown. This sample was taken from a study of beta chain features in type 1 diabetes. Study conclusions and caveats: Moderate but significant shortening of TCRB CDR3s was recorded in all four CD4+ subsets from Type 1 diabetes patients. Shorter templates might be favored by PCR, and equally so in patients and in controls.

The V segment lost 4 bases and the J segment 6 bases; nucleotides outside the gene matches: 15. The germline V gene encodes CDR1 SGHNT and CDR2 YYREEE (reference sequence). The CDR3 spans 16 residues. Since all of the isolated RNA was reverse transcribed, expressed TCRB transcripts were what got sequenced. Only in-frame clones appear in the TCRdb table, and some are missing; sequencing was by immunoSEQ multiplex PCR. The sample lists some 900,000 clones; about 17% were seen once. One heparinised blood draw averaging approximately 0.11 L was given by each donor. Based on CD45RO/CCR7/CD25/CD127/CD95/CD27, CD4+ regulatory, stem cell-like memory, naive and central memory cells were sorted.

What was sequenced was naive CD4+ T cells from blood. The receptor comes from a woman between 18 and 29 years old in good health. This sequence joins TRBV5-4 and TRBJ1-2, with 7 bases aligning to TRBD1. The CDR3 sequence: CASSPTRTTGLDGYTF. In nucleotides, the CDR3 is TGTGCCAGCAGCCCAACACGAACGACAGGGCTGGATGGCTACACCTTC.